This T cell receptor (beta chain) was found in a study of T-cell reconstitution after alpha-beta-depleted transplantation in children. A library of TCRbeta sequences, prepared with unique molecular identifiers, was generated. TCRdb itself ran the PCR reads through MiXCR, one entry per CDR3 protein. The data show roughly 310,000 distinct CDR3 sequences, around 25% seen once. The sample consisted of PBMCs, mostly from graft donor cells, taken 180 days after TCRalphabeta/CD19-depleted stem cell transplant. This receptor was identified in a male patient under 18 who had a stem cell transplant for acute lymphoblastic leukemia, so the T cells may come from the graft donor.

The CDR3 bases are TGTGCCAGCGCTAGGTGGAACACTGAAGCTTTCTTT. Its translation is CASARWNTEAFF. The genes are TRBV27 and TRBJ1-1; no firm D call. Germline-derived CDR1 and CDR2 are MNHEY and SMNVEV (reference sequence). Trimming took 8 bases from V and 1 from J, leaving 8 bases between them. This CDR3 is 12 amino acids long.